The clone carrying this TCR beta chain has only a few counts. V lost 8 bases and J 0 bases, leaving 19 bases between the germline ends. The length of the CDR3 is 16 residues. Germline V gene sequence: CDR1 MNHEY, CDR2 SMNVEV (reference sequence). The sample belongs to a study of early T cells in non-severe SARS-CoV-2 infection. Study-wide context: The sequenced material was bulk RNA from unsorted whole blood, and its chains were unpaired.

Molecules of cDNA were individually given unique molecular identifiers that were attached to them. TCRdb ran MiXCR on the 5' RACE reads and lists one entry per CDR3 protein. The data hold tens of thousands of distinct CDR3 sequences, with 5.8% observed a single time. The clonotype was recovered from an adult who was a healthcare worker with PCR-confirmed SARS-CoV-2 infection or an uninfected control (not recorded which). This sequence joins TRBV27 and TRBJ1-2; unclear D gene. Sequenced input: whole blood. The CDR3, as DNA: TGTGCCAGCCGCGGACCTTACAGAAGAACTAACTATGGCTACACCTTC. Protein: CASRGPYRRTNYGYTF.